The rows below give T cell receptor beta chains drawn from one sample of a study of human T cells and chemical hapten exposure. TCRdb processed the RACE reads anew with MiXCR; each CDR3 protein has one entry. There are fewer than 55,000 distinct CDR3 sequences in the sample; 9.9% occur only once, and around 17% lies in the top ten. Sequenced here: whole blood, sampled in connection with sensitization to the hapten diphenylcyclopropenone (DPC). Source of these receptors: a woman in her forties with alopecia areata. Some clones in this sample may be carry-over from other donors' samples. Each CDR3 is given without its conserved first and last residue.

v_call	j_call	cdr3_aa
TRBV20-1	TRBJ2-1	SALRRLAGGYNEQF
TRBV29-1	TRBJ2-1	SVEDRRKQF
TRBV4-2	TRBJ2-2	ASSQIQGLAGELF
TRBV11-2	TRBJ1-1	ASSLWTGSDGTEAF
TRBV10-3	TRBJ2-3	AISGTGKDTQY
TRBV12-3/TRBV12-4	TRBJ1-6	ASTKGSSPLH
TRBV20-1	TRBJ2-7	SASILAGGQEQY
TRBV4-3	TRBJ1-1	ASSQRGGGTEAF
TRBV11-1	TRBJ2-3	ASTEGAHTDTQY
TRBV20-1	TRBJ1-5	SARLAGSRNQPQH
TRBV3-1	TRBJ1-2	ASRSGTGNGYT
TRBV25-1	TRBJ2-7	ANLGGTYEQY
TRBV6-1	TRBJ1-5	ASSTDRYSNQPQH
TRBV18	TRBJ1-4	ASSPGLNEKLF
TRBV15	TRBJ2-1	ATSTETSGSAGGFREQF
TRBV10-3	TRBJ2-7	AIGRDISYEQY
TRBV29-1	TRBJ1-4	SVIGARKLF
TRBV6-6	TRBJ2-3	GSSSSGGAEDTQY
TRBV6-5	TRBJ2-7	ASSVSGSFYEQY
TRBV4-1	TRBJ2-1	ASSQVPRATDEQF
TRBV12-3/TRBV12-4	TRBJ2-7	ASSLRTGGYEQY
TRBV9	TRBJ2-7	ASSLGSGRAYEQY
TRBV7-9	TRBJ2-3	ASSFFEGGADTQY
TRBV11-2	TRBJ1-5	ASSLDRSAQH
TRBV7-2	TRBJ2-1	ASSPGINSYNEQF
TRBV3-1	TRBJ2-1	ASSPRTSDSYNEQF
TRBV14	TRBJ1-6	ASSQAGIANSPLH
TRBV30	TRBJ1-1	AWIGFSPRGAEAF
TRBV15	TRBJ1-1	ATSRDTEAF
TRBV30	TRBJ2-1	AWSRSYRGDEQF
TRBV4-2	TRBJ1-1	ASSQAVRGPRGTEAF
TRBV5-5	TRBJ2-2	ASSFETVGTGELF
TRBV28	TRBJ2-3	ASSSMTGTGLTDTQY